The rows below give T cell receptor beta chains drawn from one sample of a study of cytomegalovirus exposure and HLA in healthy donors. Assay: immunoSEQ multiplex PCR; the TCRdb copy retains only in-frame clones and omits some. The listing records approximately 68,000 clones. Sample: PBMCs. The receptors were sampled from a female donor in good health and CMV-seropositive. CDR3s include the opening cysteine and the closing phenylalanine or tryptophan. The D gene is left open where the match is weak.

CDR3 protein: CASSPPNGRALYNEQFF
CDR3 DNA: TGTGCCAGCAGCCCCCCTAACGGGAGGGCCCTCTACAATGAGCAGTTCTTC
J gene: TRBJ2-1
D gene: TRBD2
V gene: TRBV5-4

CDR3 protein: CASSLQGLRETQYF
CDR3 DNA: TGCGCCAGCAGCCTACAGGGGTTACGGGAGACCCAGTACTTC
J gene: TRBJ2-5
D gene: TRBD1
V gene: TRBV5-1

CDR3 protein: CASSQERTSGRRNEQFF
CDR3 DNA: TGTGCCAGCAGCCAAGAAAGGACTAGCGGGAGAAGGAATGAGCAGTTCTTC
J gene: TRBJ2-1
D gene: TRBD2
V gene: TRBV4-2

CDR3 protein: CASSVAGPIQAFF
CDR3 DNA: TGTGCCAGCAGCGTCGCGGGGCCAATACAAGCTTTCTTT
J gene: TRBJ1-1
D gene: NA
V gene: TRBV7-2

CDR3 protein: CASSLGQAYGEQYF
CDR3 DNA: TGTGCCAGCAGCTTGGGGCAGGCCTATGGCGAGCAGTACTTC
J gene: TRBJ2-7
D gene: NA
V gene: TRBV5-8

CDR3 protein: CASSVATYNEQFF
CDR3 DNA: TGTGCCAGCAGCGTAGCCACCTACAATGAGCAGTTCTTC
J gene: TRBJ2-1
D gene: NA
V gene: TRBV9

CDR3 protein: CASSQDRGSYEQYF
CDR3 DNA: TGTGCTAGCAGCCAAGACAGGGGCTCCTACGAGCAGTACTTC
J gene: TRBJ2-7
D gene: TRBD1
V gene: TRBV7-7

CDR3 protein: CASSPGTGRTDTQYF
CDR3 DNA: TGTGCCAGCAGCCCGGGGACAGGGCGCACAGATACGCAGTATTTT
J gene: TRBJ2-3
D gene: TRBD1
V gene: TRBV7-3

CDR3 protein: CASSVGTGSSYEQYF
CDR3 DNA: TGTGCCAGCAGCGTAGGGACAGGGAGCTCCTACGAGCAGTACTTC
J gene: TRBJ2-7
D gene: TRBD1
V gene: TRBV9

CDR3 protein: CASSPTDRAVGRGFF
CDR3 DNA: TGTGCCAGCAGCCCCACGGACAGGGCAGTCGGTAGGGGTTTCTTT
J gene: TRBJ1-1
D gene: TRBD1
V gene: TRBV7-9

CDR3 protein: CASSPGTAASPGGYTF
CDR3 DNA: TGTGCCAGCAGTCCCGGGACAGCGGCGAGTCCGGGAGGCTACACCTTC
J gene: TRBJ1-2
D gene: TRBD1
V gene: TRBV28

CDR3 protein: CASSQAFFEGGYTF
CDR3 DNA: TGCGCCAGCAGCCAAGCCTTTTTTGAGGGCGGCTACACCTTC
J gene: TRBJ1-2
D gene: NA
V gene: TRBV4-3

CDR3 protein: CASSLGGQGKGYTF
CDR3 DNA: TGCGCCAGCAGCTTGGGCGGACAGGGAAAAGGCTACACCTTC
J gene: TRBJ1-2
D gene: TRBD1
V gene: TRBV5-1

CDR3 protein: CASSPGGAGGLEQYF
CDR3 DNA: TGTGCCAGCAGCCCAGGTGGAGCGGGAGGCCTCGAGCAGTACTTC
J gene: TRBJ2-7
D gene: TRBD2
V gene: TRBV5-4

CDR3 protein: CASSQDTSTGELFF
CDR3 DNA: TGTGCCAGCAGTCAGGACACTTCCACCGGGGAGCTGTTTTTT
J gene: TRBJ2-2
D gene: NA
V gene: TRBV2

CDR3 protein: CASSMYGDTQYF
CDR3 DNA: TGTGCCAGTAGCATGTACGGAGATACGCAGTATTTT
J gene: TRBJ2-3
D gene: NA
V gene: TRBV19

CDR3 protein: CASSAEATRGGELFF
CDR3 DNA: TGTGCCAGCAGTGCCGAAGCGACTAGGGGCGGGGAGCTGTTTTTT
J gene: TRBJ2-2
D gene: NA
V gene: TRBV2

CDR3 protein: CASSLAEDRGETQYF
CDR3 DNA: TGTGCCAGCAGCTTGGCCGAGGACAGGGGAGAGACCCAGTACTTC
J gene: TRBJ2-5
D gene: TRBD1
V gene: TRBV5-5

CDR3 protein: CASSETGTVYGYTF
CDR3 DNA: TGTGCCAGCAGCGAAACCGGGACAGTCTATGGCTACACCTTC
J gene: TRBJ1-2
D gene: TRBD1
V gene: TRBV9

CDR3 protein: CASSWDRSYEQYF
CDR3 DNA: TGTGCCAGCAGTTGGGACAGATCCTACGAGCAGTACTTC
J gene: TRBJ2-7
D gene: TRBD1
V gene: TRBV27

CDR3 protein: CASSPRRQFSNNEQFF
CDR3 DNA: TGTGCCAGCAGCCCCAGGAGACAGTTTTCCAACAATGAGCAGTTCTTC
J gene: TRBJ2-1
D gene: NA
V gene: TRBV5-6

CDR3 protein: CASSSGEKLFF
CDR3 DNA: TGTGCCAGCAGCTCGGGGGAAAAACTGTTTTTT
J gene: TRBJ1-4
D gene: NA
V gene: TRBV11-1

CDR3 protein: CASSPRVSQETQYF
CDR3 DNA: TGTGCCAGTAGTCCCAGGGTATCCCAAGAGACCCAGTACTTC
J gene: TRBJ2-5
D gene: NA
V gene: TRBV19

CDR3 protein: CAWSDPRGGPGELFF
CDR3 DNA: TGTGCCTGGAGTGACCCCCGGGGGGGTCCCGGGGAGCTGTTTTTT
J gene: TRBJ2-2
D gene: TRBD2
V gene: TRBV30

CDR3 protein: CASSLGTSNEQFF
CDR3 DNA: TGTGCCAGCAGCCTAGGGACTTCCAATGAGCAGTTCTTC
J gene: TRBJ2-1
D gene: NA
V gene: TRBV11-3

CDR3 protein: CASSLNSYTEAFF
CDR3 DNA: TGCGCCAGCAGCTTGAACAGTTACACTGAAGCTTTCTTT
J gene: TRBJ1-1
D gene: NA
V gene: TRBV5-1

CDR3 protein: CASSRQGQETQYF
CDR3 DNA: TGCGCCAGCAGCAGACAGGGTCAAGAGACCCAGTACTTC
J gene: TRBJ2-5
D gene: TRBD1
V gene: TRBV5-1

CDR3 protein: CASRPLAGASDTQYF
CDR3 DNA: TGTGCCAGCAGACCGCTAGCGGGAGCTTCAGATACGCAGTATTTT
J gene: TRBJ2-3
D gene: TRBD2
V gene: TRBV27

CDR3 protein: CASRLERGTDTQYF
CDR3 DNA: TGTGCCAGCCGCTTGGAGCGGGGGACAGATACGCAGTATTTT
J gene: TRBJ2-3
D gene: TRBD2
V gene: TRBV27

CDR3 protein: CAREREDRDNEQFF
CDR3 DNA: TGTGCCAGGGAGCGGGAGGACCGGGACAATGAGCAGTTCTTC
J gene: TRBJ2-1
D gene: TRBD2
V gene: TRBV19